These T cell receptor beta chains were read from a single sample in a study of cytomegalovirus exposure and HLA in healthy donors. Profiling relied on immunoSEQ multiplex PCR, and the TCRdb table lists in-frame clones only, not all of them. The sample lists over 150,000 clones; 80% were seen once. Source material: PBMCs. The source is a man aged 25-45 years in good health and CMV-seronegative. Both conserved end residues are part of each CDR3. Fields, in order: V gene, D gene, CDR3 length, J gene, clone size, CDR3 protein, CDR3 DNA. The D gene is left open where the match is weak. For some rows the clone size is stated as once, few or many, or as a class when expanded; others skip it.

>TRBV2|-|14|TRBJ1-1|-
CASREPLARTEAFF
TGTGCCAGCAGAGAGCCCTTAGCGAGAACTGAAGCTTTCTTT
>TRBV28|-|15|TRBJ1-3|-
CASSFAGITGNTIYF
TGTGCCAGCAGTTTCGCAGGGATAACTGGAAACACCATATATTTT
>TRBV7-9|TRBD2|14|TRBJ2-3|few
CASSFGGGPDTQYF
TGTGCCAGCAGCTTTGGCGGGGGTCCAGATACGCAGTATTTT
>TRBV27|-|14|TRBJ2-7|-
CASSLRQLAYEQYF
TGTGCCAGCAGTTTACGACAGCTTGCCTACGAGCAGTACTTC
>TRBV7-8|-|16|TRBJ1-6|once
CASSRLRGRPNSPLHF
TGTGCCAGCAGCAGACTCAGGGGACGGCCGAATTCACCCCTCCACTTT
>TRBV11-1|TRBD1|13|TRBJ1-2|-
CASQSTGGSGYTF
TGTGCCAGCCAGTCGACAGGGGGCTCTGGCTACACCTTC
>TRBV29-1|TRBD1|14|TRBJ1-1|-
CSVEGTGINTEAFF
TGCAGCGTTGAAGGGACAGGGATTAACACTGAAGCTTTCTTT
>TRBV28|TRBD1|13|TRBJ2-7|once
CAHTGTGPYEQYF
TGTGCCCACACCGGGACAGGGCCCTACGAGCAGTACTTC
>TRBV7-6|TRBD1|15|TRBJ2-2|-
CASRGWTGKAGELFF
TGTGCCAGCAGGGGTTGGACAGGGAAGGCCGGGGAGCTGTTTTTT
>TRBV7-3|-|14|TRBJ2-3|-
CASSLTGSTDTQYF
TGTGCCAGCAGCTTGACGGGAAGCACAGATACGCAGTATTTT
>TRBV19|-|15|TRBJ1-2|-
CASSPNPQTGYGYTF
TGTGCCAGTAGTCCCAATCCCCAGACGGGCTATGGCTACACCTTC
>TRBV18|TRBD1|16|TRBJ2-3|few
CASSPPGGRVPDTQYF
TGTGCCAGCTCACCACCAGGGGGCAGGGTCCCCGATACGCAGTATTTT
>TRBV11-2|TRBD1|15|TRBJ1-3|once
CASSLDRGSGNTIYF
TGTGCCAGCAGTTTGGACAGGGGCTCTGGAAACACCATATATTTT
>TRBV6-5|TRBD2|14|TRBJ2-2|-
CASKRAGDTGELFF
TGTGCCAGCAAGCGGGCGGGGGACACCGGGGAGCTGTTTTTT
>TRBV5-1|-|15|TRBJ1-2|-
CASSRPGGGRDGYTF
TGCGCCAGCAGCCGACCCGGCGGGGGAAGAGATGGCTACACCTTC
>TRBV29-1|-|11|TRBJ2-7|-
CSVSDTNEQYF
TGCAGCGTTTCTGACACCAACGAGCAGTACTTC
>TRBV2|-|14|TRBJ2-7|-
CATQRGQLSYEQYF
TGTGCCACCCAAAGAGGGCAGCTCTCCTACGAGCAGTATTTC
>TRBV7-2|-|13|TRBJ2-7|-
CASTLGSLYEQYF
TGTGCCAGCACCCTAGGGAGTCTCTACGAGCAGTACTTC
>TRBV9|-|15|TRBJ1-2|-
CASSVDVRRNYGYTF
TGTGCCAGCAGCGTAGATGTCAGGCGCAACTATGGCTACACCTTC
>TRBV30|-|13|TRBJ2-1|-
CAYLRDGSNEQFF
TGTGCCTATTTAAGGGACGGGAGCAATGAGCAGTTCTTC
>TRBV28|-|14|TRBJ2-7|-
CASNVGLPTYEQYF
TGTGCCAGCAATGTGGGACTCCCAACTTACGAGCAGTACTTC
>TRBV2|-|17|TRBJ1-1|once
CASSEDVRPSLNTEAFF
TGTGCCAGCAGTGAAGACGTAAGGCCTAGCCTGAACACTGAAGCTTTCTTT
>TRBV28|TRBD1|14|TRBJ1-5|-
CASSWTGTDQPQHF
TGTGCCAGCAGTTGGACAGGGACGGATCAGCCCCAGCATTTT
>TRBV6-5|TRBD2|12|TRBJ2-2|-
CATSSGTGELFF
TGTGCCACCTCTAGCGGCACCGGGGAGCTGTTTTTT
>TRBV6-6|TRBD1|13|TRBJ1-2|-
CASSSQGSGGYTF
TGTGCCAGCAGCTCACAGGGGTCCGGTGGCTACACCTTC
>TRBV7-9|-|12|TRBJ1-1|few
CASSLAWGGAFF
TGTGCCAGCAGCTTAGCATGGGGGGGAGCTTTCTTT
>TRBV9|-|15|TRBJ1-1|-
CASSAKQGGNTEAFF
TGTGCCAGCAGCGCCAAACAGGGTGGGAACACTGAAGCTTTCTTT
>TRBV4-2|-|14|TRBJ2-1|few
CASSRPGLNNEQFF
TGTGCCAGCAGCCGGCCGGGACTTAACAATGAGCAGTTCTTC
>TRBV10-3|-|14|TRBJ1-1|-
CAIRGWFMNTEAFF
TGTGCCATCCGGGGGTGGTTCATGAACACTGAAGCTTTCTTT
>TRBV29-1|TRBD1|12|TRBJ2-7|-
CSVDRGSDEQYF
TGCAGCGTGGACAGGGGCTCGGACGAGCAGTACTTC
>TRBV19|-|15|TRBJ1-5|-
CASIGSQGPTQPQHF
TGTGCCAGTATAGGGTCACAGGGACCGACTCAGCCCCAGCATTTT
>TRBV11-3|TRBD1|13|TRBJ2-3|-
CASSWDRTDTQYF
TGTGCCAGCAGCTGGGACAGGACGGATACGCAGTATTTT
>TRBV6-1|-|12|TRBJ1-5|-
CASSALAGPQHF
TGTGCCAGCAGTGCCTTGGCGGGGCCCCAGCATTTT
>TRBV7-9|TRBD2|14|TRBJ2-7|-
CASSSGLAIYEQYF
TGTGCCAGCAGCTCGGGACTAGCCATATACGAGCAGTACTTC
>TRBV29-1|TRBD1|14|TRBJ1-1|-
CSVAYQGGPTEAFF
TGCAGCGTTGCATACCAAGGGGGCCCCACTGAAGCTTTCTTT
>TRBV5-1|-|16|TRBJ2-2|-
CASIPAGKESTGELFF
TGCGCCAGCATCCCCGCGGGGAAGGAGTCCACCGGGGAGCTGTTTTTT
>TRBV27|TRBD2|18|TRBJ2-1|-
CASSLFLGAGGGYNEQFF
TGTGCCAGCAGTTTATTCTTGGGGGCGGGAGGGGGATACAATGAGCAGTTCTTC
>TRBV18|-|14|TRBJ1-5|once
CASSPGKGDQPQHF
TGTGCCAGCTCTCCCGGGAAGGGTGATCAGCCCCAGCATTTT
>TRBV7-9|TRBD2|16|TRBJ2-3|few
CASSPSGVGPTDTQYF
TGTGCCAGCAGCCCCAGCGGGGTGGGGCCCACAGATACGCAGTATTTT
>TRBV7-8|-|16|TRBJ2-7|-
CASSLMYGDKPYEQYF
TGTGCCAGCAGCTTGATGTACGGGGACAAACCCTACGAGCAGTACTTC